The sequence of this T cell receptor (beta chain) was determined in a study of early T cells in non-severe SARS-CoV-2 infection. The sample holds a few counts of this clonotype. TCRdb reprocessed the 5' RACE reads with MiXCR, giving one entry per CDR3 protein. The repertoire consists of 30,000 to 45,000 distinct CDR3 sequences, with about 9.3% occurring once and the leading ten covering roughly an eighth. The clonotype originates from an adult who was a healthcare worker with PCR-confirmed SARS-CoV-2 infection or an uninfected control (not recorded which). The sequenced sample was whole blood.

CDR3 sequence reads: CASSQTGVLDYGYTF. The DNA for the CDR3 is TGTGCCAGCTCACAAACAGGGGTACTCGACTATGGCTACACCTTC. This chain links TRBV18 with TRBJ1-2; 7 bases map to TRBD1. The CDR3 runs 15 residues. Germline trimming cut 4 bases from V and 3 bases from J; bases unmatched to any gene: 8. Germline V gene lookup returns CDR1 KGHSH and CDR2 LQKENI.